The rows below give T cell receptor beta chains drawn from one sample of a study of blood T cell repertoires in COVID-19. TCRdb's table, derived via immunoSEQ multiplex PCR, lists solely in-frame clones and lacks some. The repertoire has 350,000 or so clones, 85% to 90% of them found once; the top ten carry approximately 1%. The specimen was PBMCs or T cells enriched from blood (not recorded which). The receptors originated from a woman aged 25 to 39 who had been exposed to COVID-19. Each CDR3 is given with its conserved first and last residue. A D gene is named only where the DNA matches it firmly. Size is stated for part of the rows, as once, few or many counts, or as a class when the clone is expanded.

clone_size j_call d_call v_call cdr3_nt cdr3_aa
- TRBJ2-7 - TRBV7-6 TGTGCCAGCAGCTTATCGGACAGGGAGGGCTACGAGCAGTACTTC CASSLSDREGYEQYF
- TRBJ1-2 - TRBV11-3 TGTGCCAGCAGCCCGGCAGGGCGGCTCTATGGCTACACCTTC CASSPAGRLYGYTF
- TRBJ2-1 - TRBV19 TGTGCCACATCCTATAGAATGGGCGAGCAGTTCTTC CATSYRMGEQFF
- TRBJ2-7 - TRBV5-8 TGTGCCAGCAGCTTGGTTCTCGAGCAGTACTTC CASSLVLEQYF
- TRBJ2-3 - TRBV4-2 TGTGCCAGCAGCCAAGATCTTCCTAGGGATACGCAGTATTTT CASSQDLPRDTQYF
- TRBJ1-1 - TRBV5-4 TGTGCCAGCAGCTTGTCCCCCGGGAGGGTTCTAACTGAAGCTTTCTTT CASSLSPGRVLTEAFF
- TRBJ1-1 - TRBV28 TGTGCCAGCAGTTTATCCGCGGACAGCCGGGCCACTGAAGCTTTCTTT CASSLSADSRATEAFF
- TRBJ1-5 TRBD1 TRBV28 TGTGCCAGCAGTCGTCGGACAGGGGGGTATCAGCCCCAGCATTTT CASSRRTGGYQPQHF
once TRBJ2-1 TRBD2 TRBV7-3 TGTGCCAGCAGCCTACTAGCGGGAGGAGACAATGAGCAGTTCTTC CASSLLAGGDNEQFF
- TRBJ1-2 - TRBV3-1/TRBV3-2 TGTGCCAGCACCTCAGGGGACCCCTATGGCTACACCTTC CASTSGDPYGYTF
- TRBJ1-5 TRBD1 TRBV19 TGTGCCAGTACTGGACAGGGAGGCAATCAGCCCCAGCATTTT CASTGQGGNQPQHF
- TRBJ2-2 TRBD1 TRBV25-1 TGTGCCAGCGGGACAGGGGGGACCGGGGAGCTGTTTTTT CASGTGGTGELFF
once TRBJ2-1 TRBD2 TRBV3-1/TRBV3-2 TGTGCCAGCAGCCAAGATCTCCCCGGACTAGCGGGCATGATGTATGAGCAGTTCTTC CASSQDLPGLAGMMYEQFF
once TRBJ2-7 TRBD2 TRBV15 TGTGCCACCAGCACCGGGACTATACTAAAGGGGAACTACGAGCAGTACTTC CATSTGTILKGNYEQYF
- TRBJ2-5 - TRBV30 TGTGCCTTCGGCCCGAAAAGCGGGTTAGAGACCCAGTACTTC CAFGPKSGLETQYF
- TRBJ2-7 TRBD2 TRBV5-1 TGCGCCAGCAGCCTTGGGGCTAGCGGGACCAGCTCCTACGAGCAGTACTTC CASSLGASGTSSYEQYF
- TRBJ1-5 - TRBV7-2 TGTGCCAGCAGCTTAGGTGGGAGGTCGAATCAGCCCCAGCATTTT CASSLGGRSNQPQHF
- TRBJ2-7 - TRBV7-6 TGTGCCAGCAGCTTAGGTCAGTACGAGCAGTACTTC CASSLGQYEQYF
- TRBJ2-1 - TRBV6-5 TGTGCCATCCTAGAGCGACGGAGCTCCTACAATGAGCAGTTCTTC CAILERRSSYNEQFF
- TRBJ2-7 - TRBV19 TGTGCCAGTAGTACCCCATACGAGCAGTACTTC CASSTPYEQYF
few TRBJ2-2 - TRBV7-3 TGTGCCAGCAGCGAACAACTAGCGAACACCGGGGAGCTGTTTTTT CASSEQLANTGELFF
- TRBJ2-3 - TRBV27 TGTGCCAGCAGCTCCGCGGGAGATACGCAGTATTTT CASSSAGDTQYF
once TRBJ2-1 TRBD2 TRBV7-8 TGTGCCAGCAGCCTTAGCGGGAGCCTCGACGGCAATGAGCAGTTCTTC CASSLSGSLDGNEQFF
- TRBJ2-1 TRBD2 TRBV24-1 TGTGCCACCAGTGTCGTGCTAGCGGGAGTGGGTGAGCAGTTCTTC CATSVVLAGVGEQFF
once TRBJ2-7 TRBD2 TRBV27 TGTGCCAGCCTTCCGAGGATGGCGGGAGGGCCGAGCGAGCAGTACTTC CASLPRMAGGPSEQYF
- TRBJ2-3 - TRBV6-5 TGTGCCAGCTTGGGCAGGAGCACAGATACGCAGTATTTT CASLGRSTDTQYF
few TRBJ1-5 - TRBV11-2 TGTGCCAGCAGCCGGGGGGACGATCAGCCCCAGCATTTT CASSRGDDQPQHF
- TRBJ1-5 TRBD1 TRBV6-5 TGTGCCACCGGGGACAGGGGGGGAGAACAGCCCCAGCATTTT CATGDRGGEQPQHF
- TRBJ2-7 - TRBV20-1 TGCAGTGCTAGTAATGCGGGGGCGTCAGCCGAGCAGTACTTC CSASNAGASAEQYF
- TRBJ1-2 - TRBV25-1 TGTGCCAGCAGTGATCCACGGGGGGAGGGCTATGGCTACACCTTC CASSDPRGEGYGYTF
- TRBJ2-1 TRBD1 TRBV18 TGTGCCAGCTCACCAAATTTCGGGACAGGGCCTCTTTCTAACAATGAGCAGTTCTTC CASSPNFGTGPLSNNEQFF
many TRBJ2-7 TRBD2 TRBV4-1 TGCGCCAGCAGCCAAGATCACAGCGGGGCCCAGGAGGGCGAGCAGTACTTC CASSQDHSGAQEGEQYF
- TRBJ1-5 TRBD1 TRBV19 TGTGCCAGTGGACAGGCCAATCAGCCCCAGCATTTT CASGQANQPQHF
- TRBJ1-1 - TRBV3-1/TRBV3-2 TGTGCCAGCAGCCTGGAGGGGACTGAAGCTTTCTTT CASSLEGTEAFF
- TRBJ2-1 - TRBV27 TGTGCCAGCAGTTTATCGGGAGGGGACATATCCTACAATGAGCAGTTCTTC CASSLSGGDISYNEQFF
- TRBJ2-2 TRBD2 TRBV7-9 TGTGCCAGCAGCTCACGGACTAGCGCAAACACCGGGGAGCTGTTTTTT CASSSRTSANTGELFF
- TRBJ1-2 - TRBV5-1 TGCGCCAGCAGCTTGGCGCAGGGAACTAACTATGGCTACACCTTC CASSLAQGTNYGYTF
- TRBJ1-5 TRBD1 TRBV6-5 TGTGCCAGCAGGCGGACAGGCAGAAATCAGCCCCAGCATTTT CASRRTGRNQPQHF
- TRBJ2-3 TRBD1 TRBV9 TGTGCCAGCAGCGATAAGACAGGGGGCACAGATACGCAGTATTTT CASSDKTGGTDTQYF
- TRBJ2-7 - TRBV11-2 TGTGCCAGCAGCTTAGATCCCTTCTCCTACGAGCAGTACTTC CASSLDPFSYEQYF
- TRBJ2-3 - TRBV2 TGTGCCAGCACAACGGGTCTTAGCACAGATACGCAGTATTTT CASTTGLSTDTQYF
- TRBJ2-7 TRBD1 TRBV3-1/TRBV3-2 TGTGCCAGCAGCCAAATGGGACAGGGTGGCTACGAGCAGTACTTC CASSQMGQGGYEQYF
- TRBJ2-7 - TRBV6-6 TGTGCCAGCAGTTACCCCCTGGCGGGCCGCTCCTACGAGCAGTACTTC CASSYPLAGRSYEQYF
few TRBJ2-1 - TRBV10-3 TGTGCCATCAGTGGACAGGAATACAATGAGCAGTTCTTC CAISGQEYNEQFF
- TRBJ1-1 - TRBV14 TGTGCCAGCAGCCCTCAGTATCGAAGTTCGGCTTTCTTT CASSPQYRSSAFF
- TRBJ2-1 TRBD2 TRBV2 TGTGCCAGCAGGACCCCGACTAGCGGGAGTGGTAGCGCCTACAATGAGCAGTTCTTC CASRTPTSGSGSAYNEQFF
once TRBJ2-7 TRBD1 TRBV27 TGTGCCAGCGGCCAACAGGGCCCCAGGGGGGAGCAGTACTTC CASGQQGPRGEQYF
few TRBJ1-2 - TRBV9 TGTGCCAGCAGCGTAGCGGCAGGGGCTAACTATGGCTACACCTTC CASSVAAGANYGYTF
- TRBJ1-1 - TRBV3-1/TRBV3-2 TGTGCCAGCAGCAAGGGAGCAACTTTCTTT CASSKGATFF
- TRBJ2-7 - TRBV7-7 TGTGCCAGCAGCTTAGTTTCGGGATCCGAGCAGTACTTC CASSLVSGSEQYF
- TRBJ2-5 TRBD2 TRBV25-1 TGTGCCAGCAGTGACCCGACTAGCGCACAAGAGACCCAGTACTTC CASSDPTSAQETQYF
- TRBJ2-7 - TRBV10-1 TGCGCCAGCAGTTATAACCGGACATCCCACATGACCTACGAGCAGTACTTC CASSYNRTSHMTYEQYF
- TRBJ2-3 - TRBV10-3 TGTGCCATCAATGAGGGCTCGGGGGATACGCAGTATTTT CAINEGSGDTQYF
- TRBJ1-6 TRBD1 TRBV5-1 TGCGCCAGCAGCCCAGACCACAGGGGATCGAGCTCCTATAATTCACCCCTCCACTTT CASSPDHRGSSSYNSPLHF
- TRBJ2-3 TRBD1 TRBV29-1 TGCAGCGCCACCCGGACAGGGGCGAGCACAGATACGCAGTATTTT CSATRTGASTDTQYF
- TRBJ1-5 - TRBV19 TGTGCCAGTAGTAAATTGGTGTCAGGCAATCAGCCCCAGCATTTT CASSKLVSGNQPQHF
- TRBJ2-1 TRBD1 TRBV14 TGTGCCAGCAGCCAAGAAAGGGGGGTGTGGACAGGGGCATACAATGAGCAGTTCTTC CASSQERGVWTGAYNEQFF